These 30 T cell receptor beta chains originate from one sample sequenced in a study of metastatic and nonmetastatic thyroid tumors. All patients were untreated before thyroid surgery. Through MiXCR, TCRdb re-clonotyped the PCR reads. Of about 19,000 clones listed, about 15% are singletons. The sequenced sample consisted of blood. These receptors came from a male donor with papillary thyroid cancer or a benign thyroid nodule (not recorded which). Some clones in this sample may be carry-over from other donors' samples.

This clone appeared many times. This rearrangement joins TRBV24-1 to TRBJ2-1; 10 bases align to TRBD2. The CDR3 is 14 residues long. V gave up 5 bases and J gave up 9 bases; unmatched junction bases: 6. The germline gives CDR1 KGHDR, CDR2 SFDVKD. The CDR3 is CATSVASGSGEQFF. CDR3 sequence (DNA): TGTGCCACCAGTGTGGCTAGCGGGAGTGGTGAGCAGTTCTTC.

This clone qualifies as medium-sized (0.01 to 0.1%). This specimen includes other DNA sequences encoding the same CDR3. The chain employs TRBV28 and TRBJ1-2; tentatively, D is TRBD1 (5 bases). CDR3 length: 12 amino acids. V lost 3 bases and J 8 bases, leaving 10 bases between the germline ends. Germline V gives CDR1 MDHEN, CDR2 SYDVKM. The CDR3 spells CASSFGGDGYTF. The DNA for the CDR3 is TGTGCCAGCAGTTTCGGAGGGGACGGCTACACCTTC.

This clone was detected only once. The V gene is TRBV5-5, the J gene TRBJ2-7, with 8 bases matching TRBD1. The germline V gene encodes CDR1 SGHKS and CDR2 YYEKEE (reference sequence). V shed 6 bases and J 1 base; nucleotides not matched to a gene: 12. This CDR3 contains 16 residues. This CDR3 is CASNPMGWDRSYEQYF. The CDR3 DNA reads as TGTGCCAGCAACCCGATGGGTTGGGACAGGTCCTACGAGCAGTACTTC. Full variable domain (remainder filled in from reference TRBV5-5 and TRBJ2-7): DAGVTQSPTHLIKTRGQQVTLRCSPISGHKSVSWYQQVLGQGPQFIFQYYEKEERGRGNFPDRFSARQFPNYSSELNVNALLLGDSALYLCASNPMGWDRSYEQYFGPGTRLTVT.

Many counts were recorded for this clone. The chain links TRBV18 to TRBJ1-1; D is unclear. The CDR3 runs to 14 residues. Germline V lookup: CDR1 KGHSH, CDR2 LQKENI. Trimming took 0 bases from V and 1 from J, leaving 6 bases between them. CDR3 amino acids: CASSPPGPNTEAFF. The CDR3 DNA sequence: TGTGCCAGCTCACCACCGGGTCCGAACACTGAAGCTTTCTTT.

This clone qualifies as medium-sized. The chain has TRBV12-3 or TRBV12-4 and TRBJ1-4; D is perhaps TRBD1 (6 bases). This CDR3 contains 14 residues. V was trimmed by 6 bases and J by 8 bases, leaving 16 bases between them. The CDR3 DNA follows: TGTGCCAGCAGCCGGACAGAAAGTAGGGAAAAACTGTTTTTT. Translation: CASSRTESREKLFF.

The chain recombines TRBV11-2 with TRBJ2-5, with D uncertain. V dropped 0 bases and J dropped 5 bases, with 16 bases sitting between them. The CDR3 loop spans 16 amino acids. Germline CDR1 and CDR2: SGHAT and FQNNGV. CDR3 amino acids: CASSLEWGLDKETQYF. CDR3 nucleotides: TGTGCCAGCAGCTTAGAGTGGGGATTGGATAAGGAGACCCAGTACTTC.

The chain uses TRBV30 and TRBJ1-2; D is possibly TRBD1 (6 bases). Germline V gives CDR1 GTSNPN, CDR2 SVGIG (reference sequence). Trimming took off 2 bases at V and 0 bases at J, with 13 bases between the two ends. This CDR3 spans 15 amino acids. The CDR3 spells CAWSRRDTSNYGYTF. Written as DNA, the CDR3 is TGTGCCTGGAGTAGGAGGGACACATCTAACTATGGCTACACCTTC.

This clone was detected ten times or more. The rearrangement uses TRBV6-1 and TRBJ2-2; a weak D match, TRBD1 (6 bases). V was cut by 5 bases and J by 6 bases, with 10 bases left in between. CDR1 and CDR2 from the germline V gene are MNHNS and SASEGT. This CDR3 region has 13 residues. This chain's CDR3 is CASSSQGSGELFF. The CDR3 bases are TGTGCCAGCAGTTCACAGGGCTCCGGGGAGCTGTTTTTT.

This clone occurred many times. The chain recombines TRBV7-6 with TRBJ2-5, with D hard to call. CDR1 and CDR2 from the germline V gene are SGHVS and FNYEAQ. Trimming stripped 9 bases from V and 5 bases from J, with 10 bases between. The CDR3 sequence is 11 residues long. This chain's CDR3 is CASSSRETQYF. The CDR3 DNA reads TGTGCCAGTTCTAGTCGGGAGACCCAGTACTTC.

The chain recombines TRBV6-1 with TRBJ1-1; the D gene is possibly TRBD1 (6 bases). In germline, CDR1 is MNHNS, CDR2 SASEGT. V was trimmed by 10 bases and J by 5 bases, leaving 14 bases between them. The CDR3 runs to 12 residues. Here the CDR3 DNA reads TGTGCCACGACCTCACAGGGAACTGAAGCTTTCTTT. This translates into CATTSQGTEAFF.

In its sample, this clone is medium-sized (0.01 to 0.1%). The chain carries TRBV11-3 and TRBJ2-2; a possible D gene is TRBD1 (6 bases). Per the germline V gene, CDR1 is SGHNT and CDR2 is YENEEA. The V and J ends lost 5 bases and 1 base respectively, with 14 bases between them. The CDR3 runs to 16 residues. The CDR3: CASSPTGYQNTGELFF. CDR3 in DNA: TGTGCCAGCAGCCCCACAGGGTACCAGAACACCGGGGAGCTGTTTTTT.

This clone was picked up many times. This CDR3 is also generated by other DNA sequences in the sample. CDR3 sequence: CASSFTGLDTGELFF. As DNA, the CDR3 is TGTGCCAGCAGCTTCACAGGGCTAGACACCGGGGAGCTGTTTTTT. The gene calls are TRBV3-1 and TRBJ2-2; TRBD1 might be the D (6 bases). This CDR3 comprises 15 residues. Trimming cost V 5 bases and J 3 bases, with 13 bases left between them. The germline V gene encodes CDR1 LGHDT and CDR2 YNNKEL (reference sequence).

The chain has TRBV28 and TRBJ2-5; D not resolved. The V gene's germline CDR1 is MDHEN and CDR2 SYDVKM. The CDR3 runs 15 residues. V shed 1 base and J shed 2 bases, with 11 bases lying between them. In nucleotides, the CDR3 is TGTGCCAGCAGTTTATTAGACACGCTGCAAGAGACCCAGTACTTC. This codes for CASSLLDTLQETQYF.

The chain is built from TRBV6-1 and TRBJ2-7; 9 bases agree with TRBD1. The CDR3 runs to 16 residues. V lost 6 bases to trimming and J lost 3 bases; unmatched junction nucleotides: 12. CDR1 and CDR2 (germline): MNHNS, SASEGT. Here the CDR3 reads CASSFGVGTGFYEQYF. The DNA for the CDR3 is TGTGCCAGCAGCTTTGGGGTTGGGACAGGGTTCTACGAGCAGTACTTC.

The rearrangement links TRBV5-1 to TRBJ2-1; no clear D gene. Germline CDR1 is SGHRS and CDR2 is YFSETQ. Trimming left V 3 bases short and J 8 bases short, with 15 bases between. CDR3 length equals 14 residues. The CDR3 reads CASSSTGSVYEQFF. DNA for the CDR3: TGCGCCAGCAGCTCAACCGGGTCTGTGTATGAGCAGTTCTTC.

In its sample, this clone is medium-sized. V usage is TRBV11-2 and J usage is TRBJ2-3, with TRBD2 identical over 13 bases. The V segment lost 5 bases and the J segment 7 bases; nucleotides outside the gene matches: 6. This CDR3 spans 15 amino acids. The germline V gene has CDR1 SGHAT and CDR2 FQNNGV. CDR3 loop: CASSPRLAGGNTQYF. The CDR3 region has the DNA TGTGCCAGCAGCCCCAGACTAGCGGGAGGAAATACGCAGTATTTT.

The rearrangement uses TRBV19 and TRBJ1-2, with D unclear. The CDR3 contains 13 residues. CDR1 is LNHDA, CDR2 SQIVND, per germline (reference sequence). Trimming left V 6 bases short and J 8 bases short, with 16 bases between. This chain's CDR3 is CASRADPVKGYTF. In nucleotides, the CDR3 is TGTGCCAGTAGAGCAGACCCGGTCAAGGGCTACACCTTC.

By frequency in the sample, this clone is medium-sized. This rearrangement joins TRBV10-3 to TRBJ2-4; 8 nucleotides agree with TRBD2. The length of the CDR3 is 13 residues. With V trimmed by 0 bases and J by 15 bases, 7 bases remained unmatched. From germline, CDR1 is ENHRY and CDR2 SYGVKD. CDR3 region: CAISESEREKGYF. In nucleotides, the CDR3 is TGTGCCATCAGTGAGTCTGAGCGGGAGAAGGGGTACTTC.

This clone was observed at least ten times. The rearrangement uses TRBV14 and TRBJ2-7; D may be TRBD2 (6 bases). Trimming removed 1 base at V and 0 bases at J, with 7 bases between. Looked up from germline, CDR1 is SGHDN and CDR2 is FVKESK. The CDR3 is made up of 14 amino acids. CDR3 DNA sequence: TGTGCCAGCAGCCAAGCGCGGGGCTCCTACGAGCAGTACTTC. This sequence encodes CASSQARGSYEQYF.

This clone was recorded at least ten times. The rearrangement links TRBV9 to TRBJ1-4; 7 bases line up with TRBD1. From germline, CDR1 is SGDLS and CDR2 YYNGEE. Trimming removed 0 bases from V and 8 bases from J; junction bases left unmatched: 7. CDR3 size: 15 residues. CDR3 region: CASSVVGGGGEKLFF. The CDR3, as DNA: TGTGCCAGCAGCGTAGTAGGGGGCGGGGGAGAAAAACTGTTTTTT.

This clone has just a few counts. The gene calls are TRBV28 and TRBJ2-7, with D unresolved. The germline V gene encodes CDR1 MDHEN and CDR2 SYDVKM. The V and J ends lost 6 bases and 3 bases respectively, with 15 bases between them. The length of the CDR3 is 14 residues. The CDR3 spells CASREEANNYEQYF. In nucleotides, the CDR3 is TGTGCCAGCAGGGAAGAAGCGAACAACTACGAGCAGTACTTC.

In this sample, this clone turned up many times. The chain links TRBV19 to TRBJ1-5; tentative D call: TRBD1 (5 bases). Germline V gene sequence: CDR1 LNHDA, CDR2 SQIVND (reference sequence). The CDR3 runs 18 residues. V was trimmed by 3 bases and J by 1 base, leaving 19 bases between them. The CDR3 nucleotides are TGTGCCAGTAGTATCCGACACAAAGGGACGGTCAGCAATCAGCCCCAGCATTTT. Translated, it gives CASSIRHKGTVSNQPQHF.

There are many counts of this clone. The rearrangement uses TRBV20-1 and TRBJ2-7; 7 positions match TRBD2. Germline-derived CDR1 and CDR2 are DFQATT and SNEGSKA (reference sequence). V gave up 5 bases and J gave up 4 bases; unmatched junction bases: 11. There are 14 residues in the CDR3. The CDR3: CSAPPGGSGYEQYF. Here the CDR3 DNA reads TGCAGTGCTCCCCCCGGCGGGAGCGGTTACGAGCAGTACTTC.

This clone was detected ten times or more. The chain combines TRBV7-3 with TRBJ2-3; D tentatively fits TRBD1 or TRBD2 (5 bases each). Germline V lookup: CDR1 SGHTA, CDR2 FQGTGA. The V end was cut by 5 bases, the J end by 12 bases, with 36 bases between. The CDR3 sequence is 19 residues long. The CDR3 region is CASSNRIPGLTGTGYTQYF. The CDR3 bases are TGTGCCAGCAGCAACAGAATTCCGGGGCTTACAGGAACAGGTTACACACAGTATTTT. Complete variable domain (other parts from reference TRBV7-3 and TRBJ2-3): GAGVSQTPSNKVTEKGKYVELRCDPISGHTALYWYRQSLGQGPEFLIYFQGTGAADDSGLPNDRFFAVRPEGSVSTLKIQRTERGDSAVYLCASSNRIPGLTGTGYTQYFGPGTRLTVL.

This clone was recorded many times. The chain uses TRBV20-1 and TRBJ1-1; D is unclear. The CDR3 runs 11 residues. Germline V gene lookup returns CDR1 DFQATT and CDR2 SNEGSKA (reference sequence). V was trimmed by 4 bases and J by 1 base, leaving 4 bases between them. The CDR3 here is CSATKNTEAFF. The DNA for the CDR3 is TGCAGTGCTACAAAGAACACTGAAGCTTTCTTT.

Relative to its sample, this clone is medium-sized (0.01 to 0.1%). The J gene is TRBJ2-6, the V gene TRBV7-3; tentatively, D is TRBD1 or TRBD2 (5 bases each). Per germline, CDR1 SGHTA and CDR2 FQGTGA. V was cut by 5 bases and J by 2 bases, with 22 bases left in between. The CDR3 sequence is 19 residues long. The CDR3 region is CASSPIWGPRGTGANVLTF. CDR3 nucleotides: TGTGCCAGCAGCCCTATTTGGGGACCTCGGGGAACTGGGGCCAACGTCCTGACTTTC.

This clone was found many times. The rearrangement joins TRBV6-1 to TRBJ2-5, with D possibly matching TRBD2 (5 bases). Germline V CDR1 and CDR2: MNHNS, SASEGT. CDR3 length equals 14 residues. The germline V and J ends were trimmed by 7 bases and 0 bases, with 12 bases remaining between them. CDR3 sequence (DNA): TGTGCCAGCACAGTACTAGGGAACCAAGAGACCCAGTACTTC. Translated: CASTVLGNQETQYF.

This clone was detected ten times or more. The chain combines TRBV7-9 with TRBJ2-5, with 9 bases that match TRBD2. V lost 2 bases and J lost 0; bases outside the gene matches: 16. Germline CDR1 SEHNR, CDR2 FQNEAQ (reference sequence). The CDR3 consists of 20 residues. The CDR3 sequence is CASSLRLLELAGRNQETQYF. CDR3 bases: TGTGCCAGCAGCTTAAGGTTACTTGAACTAGCGGGCCGAAACCAAGAGACCCAGTACTTC.

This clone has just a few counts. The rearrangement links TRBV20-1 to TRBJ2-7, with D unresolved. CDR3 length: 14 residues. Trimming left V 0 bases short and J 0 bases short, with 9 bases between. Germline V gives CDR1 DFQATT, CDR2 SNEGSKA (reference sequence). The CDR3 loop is CSARDRRISYEQYF. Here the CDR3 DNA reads TGCAGTGCTAGAGATAGGCGGATCTCCTACGAGCAGTACTTC.

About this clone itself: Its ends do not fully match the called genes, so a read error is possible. CDR3 DNA: TGTGCCAGCATTTATGTAGCTAACTATGGCTACACCTTC. It yields the protein CASIYVANYGYTF. J is TRBJ1-2 and V is TRBV6-9, with D uncertain. In germline, CDR1 is MNHGY, CDR2 SVAAGI. This CDR3 contains 13 residues.